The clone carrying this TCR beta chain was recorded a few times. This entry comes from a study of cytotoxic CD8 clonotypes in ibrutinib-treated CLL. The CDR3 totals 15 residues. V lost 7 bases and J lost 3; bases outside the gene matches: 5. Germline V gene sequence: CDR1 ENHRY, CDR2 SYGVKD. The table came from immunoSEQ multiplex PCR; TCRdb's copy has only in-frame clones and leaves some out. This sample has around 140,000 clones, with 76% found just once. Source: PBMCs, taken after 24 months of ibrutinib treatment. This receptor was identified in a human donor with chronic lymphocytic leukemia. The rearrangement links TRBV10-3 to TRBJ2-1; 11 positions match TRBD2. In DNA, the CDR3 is TGTGCCATCACCGAGGGGACTAGCGGCTACAATGAGCAGTTCTTC. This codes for CAITEGTSGYNEQFF.